These T cell receptor beta chains were read from a single sample in a study of T cell clones after liver transplantation. Method: immunoSEQ multiplex PCR; TCRdb's copy keeps in-frame clones and lacks some. The table has about 80,000 clones, about 84% seen once; the top ten hold 0.4% to 0.6%. The sequencing used CD4+ T cells from blood, collected 45 to 46 months after liver transplant. These receptors were collected from a human patient who received a liver transplant. Some T cells may be supplied by the graft donor. Each CDR3 is given with its conserved first and last residue. The order of the fields is clone size, D gene, V gene, J gene, CDR3 DNA, CDR3 protein. The D gene is left open where the match is weak. Only some rows state a clone size, as once, few, many or a class for expanded clones.

>-|-|TRBV19|TRBJ2-2
TGTGCCAGTAGTATTTGGGGCACCTACACCGGGGAGCTGTTTTTT
CASSIWGTYTGELFF
>-|-|TRBV7-2|TRBJ2-2
TGTGCCAGCAGCTCGGTTTCTTGGGGAGCCGGGGAGCTGTTTTTT
CASSSVSWGAGELFF
>-|-|TRBV27|TRBJ1-2
TGTGCCAGCAGTTCCACCGACAGCTATGGCTACACCTTC
CASSSTDSYGYTF
>-|-|TRBV6-5|TRBJ1-1
TGTGCCAGCAGTTACGGTCACAGGGCGAACACTGAAGCTTTCTTT
CASSYGHRANTEAFF
>-|-|TRBV6-5|TRBJ2-1
TGTGCCAGCAGTTACCGTCCCGCCGGCGGTGAGCAGTTCTTC
CASSYRPAGGEQFF
>-|TRBD2|TRBV9|TRBJ2-3
TGTGCCAGCAGCCCTGGACTAGCGGGAAGCTGGGATACGCAGTATTTT
CASSPGLAGSWDTQYF
>once|-|TRBV9|TRBJ2-3
TGTGCCAGCAGCGTATCCTCGAGCACAGATACGCAGTATTTT
CASSVSSSTDTQYF
>-|TRBD1|TRBV28|TRBJ1-5
TGTGCCAGCAGTTCCGACAGGGGGCTTCAGCCCCAGCATTTT
CASSSDRGLQPQHF
>-|-|TRBV7-8|TRBJ2-1
TGTGCCAGCAGCTTAGACAGAGCGGGTGAGCAGTTCTTC
CASSLDRAGEQFF
>once|-|TRBV25-1|TRBJ1-2
TGTGCCAGCAGTGCCCCTAAACAGGGATCCTATGGCTACACCTTC
CASSAPKQGSYGYTF
>-|TRBD1|TRBV9|TRBJ1-2
TGTGCCAGCAGCGTAATAAAGACAGGGAGGGTCTATGGCTACACCTTC
CASSVIKTGRVYGYTF
>-|-|TRBV6-1|TRBJ2-2
TGTGCCAGCAGTCGGAACCAGAACACCGGGGAGCTGTTTTTT
CASSRNQNTGELFF
>-|-|TRBV6-1|TRBJ2-6
TGTGCCAGCAGTGTGGGCCGTCACTTAAGCTCTGGGGCCAACGTCCTGACTTTC
CASSVGRHLSSGANVLTF
>-|TRBD2|TRBV28|TRBJ2-1
TGTGCCAGCAGTCTAGCGGGAGGTCTCTACAATGAGCAGTTCTTC
CASSLAGGLYNEQFF
>few|TRBD2|TRBV30|TRBJ2-7
TGTGCCTGGAGTGTGAGCGGGGGCGGCTACGAGCAGTACTTC
CAWSVSGGGYEQYF
>-|TRBD1|TRBV6-6|TRBJ1-1
TGTGCCAGCGGCCAAACAGGGGGCGTCACTGAAGCTTTCTTT
CASGQTGGVTEAFF
>-|TRBD2|TRBV13|TRBJ2-3
TGTGCCAGCAGCTCCCCTAGCGGTTCGACCCCGATGGATACGCAGTATTTT
CASSSPSGSTPMDTQYF
>few|-|TRBV28|TRBJ1-2
TGTGCCAGCAGTCCGGGATCCGCTAACTATGGCTACACCTTC
CASSPGSANYGYTF
>-|TRBD2|TRBV30|TRBJ2-3
TGTGCCTGGAGTGGGGGGGGAGCAGATACGCAGTATTTT
CAWSGGGADTQYF
>-|TRBD1|TRBV7-2|TRBJ1-1
TGTGAACGGGACAGGGGCCCGAACACTGAAGCTTTCTTT
CERDRGPNTEAFF
>-|-|TRBV6-1|TRBJ2-7
TGTGCCAGCAGTCCCAGACGGGACTACGAGCAGTACTTC
CASSPRRDYEQYF
>-|TRBD1|TRBV29-1|TRBJ2-7
TGCAGCGTTGATTTGACGGGACAGGGTCGCTATTACGAGCAGTACTTC
CSVDLTGQGRYYEQYF
>-|TRBD1|TRBV28|TRBJ1-2
TGTGCCAGCAGTTTTAGGGGGCGCGACTATGGCTACACCTTC
CASSFRGRDYGYTF
>-|-|TRBV11-2|TRBJ1-2
TGTGCCAGCAGCTTAGTCGGACATCACTATGGCTACACCTTC
CASSLVGHHYGYTF
>few|TRBD1|TRBV28|TRBJ1-2
TGTGCCAGCGGATCCGGGACAGGGAATGGCTACACCTTC
CASGSGTGNGYTF
>-|-|TRBV11-2|TRBJ2-5
TGTGCCAGCAGCTACAGGGAGGAGACCCAGTACTTC
CASSYREETQYF
>-|TRBD1|TRBV2|TRBJ2-7
TGTGCCAGCAGCGGGACAGGTAACTCCTACGAGCAGTACTTC
CASSGTGNSYEQYF
>few|-|TRBV13|TRBJ2-2
TGTGCCAGCAGCGGTACTAGTCCCGGGGAGCTGTTTTTT
CASSGTSPGELFF
>many|-|TRBV6-1|TRBJ2-1
TGTGCCAGCAGTGACTTCCGAAGACGGGTAGTATACAATGAGCAGTTCTTC
CASSDFRRRVVYNEQFF
>-|-|TRBV4-1|TRBJ1-4
TGCGCCAGCAGCCAAGCGGTGCGAGCTTCTAATGAAAAACTGTTTTTT
CASSQAVRASNEKLFF
>-|-|TRBV5-8|TRBJ1-5
TGTGCCAGCAGCTTGGACCGGACGCCTCGTCCCCAGCATTTT
CASSLDRTPRPQHF
>-|-|TRBV9|TRBJ2-2
TGTGCCAGCAGCGTAGCTCAGGCCGGGGAGCTGTTTTTT
CASSVAQAGELFF
>-|TRBD2|TRBV6-5|TRBJ2-5
TGTGCCAGCGCCGGAGGGACTAGTAGGAAGGAGACCCAGTACTTC
CASAGGTSRKETQYF
>-|-|TRBV11-2|TRBJ1-3
TGTGCCAGCAGCTCCAGGGGACTTCCTCGCTCTGGAAACACCATATATTTT
CASSSRGLPRSGNTIYF
>-|-|TRBV29-1|TRBJ1-1
TGCAGCGTTGATAGGGTTAACACTGAAGCTTTCTTT
CSVDRVNTEAFF
>-|TRBD2|TRBV7-2|TRBJ2-7
TGTGCCAGCAGACCGTCACTAGCGGGAGTTTACGAGCAGTACTTC
CASRPSLAGVYEQYF
>-|-|TRBV9|TRBJ2-7
TGTGCCAGCAGCGTAGATCCCTACTCCTACGAGCAGTACTTC
CASSVDPYSYEQYF
>-|TRBD1|TRBV5-8|TRBJ1-4
TGTGCCAGCAGCCAAACAGGGGTATATGAAAAACTGTTTTTT
CASSQTGVYEKLFF
>-|TRBD2|TRBV18|TRBJ2-1
TGTGCCAGCTCACCACGGACTAGCGGGAGAAATGAGCAGTTCTTC
CASSPRTSGRNEQFF
>-|-|TRBV29-1|TRBJ2-5
TGCAGCGTTGGACAGGTGGAGACCCAGTACTTC
CSVGQVETQYF
>-|TRBD1|TRBV7-9|TRBJ2-4
TGTGCCAGCAGCTTAACCTGGGACAGGGATCAAGCCAAAAACATTCAGTACTTC
CASSLTWDRDQAKNIQYF
>-|TRBD1|TRBV5-4|TRBJ2-1
TGTGCCAGCAGCTTCGGGACAGGGGGAATGTATGAGCAGTTCTTC
CASSFGTGGMYEQFF
>-|-|TRBV28|TRBJ2-6
TGTGCCAGCAGTTCCGGGCGGGGGCCTGGGGCCAACGTCCTGACTTTC
CASSSGRGPGANVLTF
>-|-|TRBV7-2|TRBJ2-1
TGTGCCAGCAGCTTAGCGGGAGTGGATTACAATGAGCAGTTCTTC
CASSLAGVDYNEQFF
>-|TRBD2|TRBV5-1|TRBJ2-1
TGCGCCAGCAGCTGGACTAGCGGGAAGGGCGATGAGCAGTTCTTC
CASSWTSGKGDEQFF